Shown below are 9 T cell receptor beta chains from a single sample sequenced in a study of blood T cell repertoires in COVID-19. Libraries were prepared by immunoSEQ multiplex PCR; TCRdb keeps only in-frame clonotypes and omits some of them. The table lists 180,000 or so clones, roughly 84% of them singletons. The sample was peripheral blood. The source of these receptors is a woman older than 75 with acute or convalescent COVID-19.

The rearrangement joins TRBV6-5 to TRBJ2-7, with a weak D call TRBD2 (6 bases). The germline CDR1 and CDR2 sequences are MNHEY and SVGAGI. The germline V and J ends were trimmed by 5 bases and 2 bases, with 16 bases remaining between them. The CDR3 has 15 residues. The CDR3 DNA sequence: TGTGCCAGCAGTCAACCGGGAGCCCCCCCCTACGAGCAGTACTTC. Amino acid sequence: CASSQPGAPPYEQYF.

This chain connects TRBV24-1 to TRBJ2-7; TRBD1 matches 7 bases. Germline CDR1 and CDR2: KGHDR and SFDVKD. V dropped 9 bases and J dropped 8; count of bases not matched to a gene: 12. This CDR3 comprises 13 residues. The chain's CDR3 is CATRQGSQSQQYF. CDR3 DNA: TGTGCCACCCGACAGGGTTCCCAATCCCAGCAGTACTTC.

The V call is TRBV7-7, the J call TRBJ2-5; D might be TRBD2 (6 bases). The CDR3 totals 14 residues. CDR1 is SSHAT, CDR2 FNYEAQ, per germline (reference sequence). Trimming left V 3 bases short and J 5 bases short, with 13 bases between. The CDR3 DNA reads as TGTGCCAGCAGCTTGGCAAGGGGAGGCGAGACCCAGTACTTC. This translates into CASSLARGGETQYF.

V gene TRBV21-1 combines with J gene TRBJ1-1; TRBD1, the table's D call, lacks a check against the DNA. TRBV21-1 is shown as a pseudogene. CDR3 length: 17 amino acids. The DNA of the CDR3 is TGTGCCAGCAGCAAAGAGGACAGGGGAAGCGAGAACACTGAAGCTTTCTTT. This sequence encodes CASSKEDRGSENTEAFF.

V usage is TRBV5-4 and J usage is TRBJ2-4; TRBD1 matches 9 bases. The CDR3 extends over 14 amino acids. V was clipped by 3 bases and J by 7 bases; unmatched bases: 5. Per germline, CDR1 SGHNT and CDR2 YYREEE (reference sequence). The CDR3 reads CASSSTGGDNIQYF. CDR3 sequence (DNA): TGTGCCAGCAGCTCGACAGGGGGAGACAACATTCAGTACTTC.

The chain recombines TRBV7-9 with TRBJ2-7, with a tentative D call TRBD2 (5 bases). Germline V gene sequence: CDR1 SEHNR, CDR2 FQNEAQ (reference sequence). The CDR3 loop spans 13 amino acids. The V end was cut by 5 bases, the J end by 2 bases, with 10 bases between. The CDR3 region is CASSPGSTYEQYF. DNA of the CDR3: TGTGCCAGCAGCCCGGGATCTACCTACGAGCAGTACTTC.

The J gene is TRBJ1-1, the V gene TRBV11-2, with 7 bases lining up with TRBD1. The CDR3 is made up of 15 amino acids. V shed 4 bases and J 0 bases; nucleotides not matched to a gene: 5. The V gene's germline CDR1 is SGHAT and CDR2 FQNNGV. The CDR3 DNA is TGTGCCAGCAGCTCTCAACAGGGGATGAACACTGAAGCTTTCTTT. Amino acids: CASSSQQGMNTEAFF.

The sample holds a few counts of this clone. The CDR3 is CASSLASIRDTGELFF. The CDR3 nucleotides are TGTGCCAGCAGCTTAGCGTCTATCCGGGACACCGGGGAGCTGTTTTTT. V usage is TRBV7-9 and J usage is TRBJ2-2; D not certain. Trimming removed 0 bases at V and 3 bases at J, with 11 bases between. CDR3 size: 16 residues. Germline V CDR1 and CDR2: SEHNR, FQNEAQ (reference sequence).

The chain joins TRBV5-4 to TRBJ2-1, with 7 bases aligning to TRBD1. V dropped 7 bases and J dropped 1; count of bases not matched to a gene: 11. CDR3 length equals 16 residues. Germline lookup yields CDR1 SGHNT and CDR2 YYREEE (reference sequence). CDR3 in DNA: TGTGCCAGCGGAACACCACCGGGACAGTCCTACAATGAGCAGTTCTTC. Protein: CASGTPPGQSYNEQFF. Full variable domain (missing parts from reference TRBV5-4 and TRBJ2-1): ETGVTQSPTHLIKTRGQQVTLRCSSQSGHNTVSWYQQALGQGPQFIFQYYREEENGRGNFPPRFSGLQFPNYSSELNVNALELDDSALYLCASGTPPGQSYNEQFFGPGTRLTVL.